These 11 T cell receptor beta chains came from one sample sequenced in a study of blood T cell repertoires in COVID-19 (dated by TCRdb to 2020 to 2021). Receptor libraries were prepared by the immunoSEQ multiplex PCR assay. TCRdb retrieved this table from immuneACCESS and kept in-frame rearrangements only. Not all clones are present; in checked studies, unresolved V genes account for under half, and no reason is known for the remainder. The sample profile shows more than 90,000 clones; roughly 80% of them were found once. The ten largest clones take up roughly 2.5% of the sample. Material: peripheral blood. The receptors here all came from a man aged 45-60 years with acute or convalescent COVID-19.

The chain links TRBV5-5 to TRBJ2-7, with 7 bases that match TRBD2. This CDR3 is 14 amino acids long. The J segment lost 7 bases and the V segment lost 3 bases, leaving 10 bases of the junction unmatched. Germline V lookup: CDR1 SGHKS, CDR2 YYEKEE (reference sequence). This CDR3 reads CASSSGGRDGEQYF. In nucleotides, the CDR3 is TGTGCCAGCAGCTCCGGAGGGAGGGATGGAGAGCAGTACTTC.

In its sample, this clone was seen a few times. The rearrangement links TRBV5-4 to TRBJ2-1; TRBD1 agrees at 7 bases. The junction had 2 bases not matched to a gene; V was cut back by 0 bases and J by 2 bases. The CDR3 is 15 residues long. Germline V gives CDR1 SGHNT, CDR2 YYREEE (reference sequence). The CDR3 sequence is CASSLAQGPYNEQFF. The CDR3 coding sequence is TGTGCCAGCAGCTTGGCACAGGGGCCCTACAATGAGCAGTTCTTC.

This clone was counted between two and nine times. The chain is built from TRBV6-1 and TRBJ1-3; 10 bases are a match to TRBD1. After removal of 3 bases from V and 4 bases from J, the junction contained 9 bases not matched to a gene. Germline loops: CDR1 MNHNS, CDR2 SASEGT. The CDR3 runs to 17 residues. As DNA, the CDR3 is TGTGCCAGCAGTGACGCCCCGGGACAGGGGAACGGAAACACCATATATTTT. Encoded protein: CASSDAPGQGNGNTIYF.

This chain uses TRBV20-1 with TRBJ1-2; 9 bases are a match to TRBD1. Germline loops: CDR1 DFQATT, CDR2 SNEGSKA (reference sequence). Unmatched junction bases numbered 5, after V lost 4 bases and J lost 8 bases. The CDR3 covers 12 residues. Written as DNA, the CDR3 is TGCAGTGCTACTGACAGGGGGGACGGCTACACCTTC. It codes for CSATDRGDGYTF.

This clone was counted only a few times. V usage is TRBV6-5 and J usage is TRBJ2-7; 10 bases agree with TRBD2. Trimming at V came to 0 bases and at J to 4 bases, leaving 6 bases not matched to a gene. The CDR3 spans 16 residues. Germline loops: CDR1 MNHEY, CDR2 SVGAGI. In nucleotides, the CDR3 is TGTGCCAGCAGTTACTCGGTAACTAGCGGGGTTTACGAGCAGTACTTC. Its translation: CASSYSVTSGVYEQYF.

The rearrangement joins TRBV28 to TRBJ1-5; possible D gene TRBD1, 6 bases. V shed 5 bases and J shed 0 bases, with 14 bases lying between them. Germline CDR1 is MDHEN and CDR2 is SYDVKM. This CDR3 comprises 16 residues. CDR3 protein: CASSPSTGYSNQPQHF. DNA of the CDR3: TGTGCCAGCAGTCCGTCGACAGGATATAGCAATCAGCCCCAGCATTTT.

The CDR3 nucleotides are TGTGCCAGCAGCTCAACCTGGACTGCCTACGGTGAAAAACTGTTTTTT. Protein product: CASSSTWTAYGEKLFF. The V call is TRBV7-9, the J call TRBJ1-4; D is unresolved. V shed 4 bases and J shed 7 bases, with 19 bases lying between them. The CDR3 covers 16 residues. Germline V lookup: CDR1 SEHNR, CDR2 FQNEAQ (reference sequence).

The table lists this clone with a few counts. V gene TRBV19 combines with J gene TRBJ1-1, with 12 bases identical to TRBD1. Germline-derived CDR1 and CDR2 are LNHDA and SQIVND (reference sequence). The CDR3 loop spans 15 amino acids. V was clipped by 1 base and J by 3 bases; unmatched bases: 0. CDR3 in amino acids: CASSIGDRGHTEAFF. The CDR3 DNA is TGTGCCAGTAGTATAGGGGACAGGGGGCACACTGAAGCTTTCTTT.

J is TRBJ2-3 and V is TRBV5-1; D unresolved. The CDR3 totals 12 residues. V dropped 1 base and J dropped 4 bases, with 4 bases sitting between them. From germline, CDR1 is SGHRS and CDR2 YFSETQ. DNA of the CDR3: TGCGCCAGCAGCTTGCCCTCAGATACGCAGTATTTT. Protein sequence: CASSLPSDTQYF. Variable domain in full (rest from reference TRBV5-1 and TRBJ2-3): KAGVTQTPRYLIKTRGQQVTLSCSPISGHRSVSWYQQTPGQGLQFLFEYFSETQRNKGNFPGRFSGRQFSNSRSEMNVSTLELGDSALYLCASSLPSDTQYFGPGTRLTVL.

This clone has only a few counts. This chain links TRBV7-3 with TRBJ2-5, with TRBD2 matching 14 bases. V trimming: 6 bases; J trimming: 3 bases; junction bases outside the gene matches: 3. Germline V gives CDR1 SGHTA, CDR2 FQGTGA. This CDR3 region has 15 residues. The DNA for the CDR3 is TGTGCCAGCAGACGGGGACTAGCGGGAGAAGAGACCCAGTACTTC. Translation: CASRRGLAGEETQYF.

The chain links TRBV12-3 or TRBV12-4 to TRBJ1-1; D is undetermined. This CDR3 spans 12 amino acids. V lost 10 bases to trimming and J lost 6 bases, with 15 bases between them. The CDR3 region has the DNA TGTGCCACCTTTACCCCGGCGGCTGAAGCTTTCTTT. The encoded protein is CATFTPAAEAFF.